This T cell receptor (beta chain) was captured by sequencing in a study of cytomegalovirus exposure and HLA in healthy donors. Germline V gives CDR1 SGHRS, CDR2 YFSETQ. Trimming cost V 4 bases and J 1 base, with 18 bases left between them. The CDR3 totals 16 residues. The primer mix had 60 Vbeta and 13 Jbeta primers. Sequencing was performed with immunoSEQ multiplex PCR; in TCRdb, only in-frame clones are kept and a portion is missing. This sample lists roughly 120,000 clones; its ten largest clones have 3.6%. Those who donated were healthy bone marrow donors. The J gene is TRBJ2-7, the V gene TRBV5-1; TRBD1 is a possible D gene (6 bases). This TCR came from a man aged 18 to 29 in good health and CMV-seronegative. Sequenced material: PBMCs. For the CDR3, the DNA is TGCGCCAGCAGCCTTCTGGGGGACACCTCGTCCTACGAGCAGTACTTC. Translated: CASSLLGDTSSYEQYF.